This is a list of T cell receptor beta chains from one sample in a study of T cells after somatic rescue of genetic block. The assay was immunoSEQ multiplex PCR, and TCRdb's table has in-frame clones only and misses some. The sample carries about 52,000 clones, approximately 96% recorded once. Sequenced: peripheral blood mononuclear cells (PBMCs). The receptor source for this set is a child younger than two. The conserved cysteine and the conserved F or W are not part of the CDR3 here. A D gene is named only where the DNA matches it firmly.

CDR3aa: ASSVVGSGTDTQY
j_gene: TRBJ2-3
d_gene: .
v_gene: TRBV9

CDR3aa: ATSRDSSGSYEQY
j_gene: TRBJ2-7
d_gene: TRBD2
v_gene: TRBV15

CDR3aa: AGRTGSTEAF
j_gene: TRBJ1-1
d_gene: TRBD1
v_gene: TRBV6-1

CDR3aa: ASSMRVHNQPQH
j_gene: TRBJ1-5
d_gene: .
v_gene: TRBV19

CDR3aa: ASSLAYGYT
j_gene: TRBJ1-2
d_gene: .
v_gene: TRBV7-9

CDR3aa: ASSQAATSGSGTDTQY
j_gene: TRBJ2-3
d_gene: TRBD2
v_gene: TRBV4-1

CDR3aa: ASRSPGQGYGYT
j_gene: TRBJ1-2
d_gene: TRBD1
v_gene: TRBV6-4

CDR3aa: ASSVGTGDFEQY
j_gene: TRBJ2-7
d_gene: TRBD1
v_gene: TRBV9

CDR3aa: ASGVPKIREQF
j_gene: TRBJ2-1
d_gene: .
v_gene: TRBV2

CDR3aa: ASSYGGSSYNEQF
j_gene: TRBJ2-1
d_gene: TRBD2
v_gene: TRBV6-5

CDR3aa: ASSEKPPEY
j_gene: TRBJ2-5
d_gene: .
v_gene: TRBV6-1

CDR3aa: ASSSGGGRPNNEQF
j_gene: TRBJ2-1
d_gene: .
v_gene: TRBV11-3

CDR3aa: ASSPELLTGELF
j_gene: TRBJ2-2
d_gene: .
v_gene: TRBV7-9

CDR3aa: ASSIRLAGAPTDTQY
j_gene: TRBJ2-3
d_gene: TRBD2
v_gene: TRBV19

CDR3aa: ASSPLGSGYYNEQF
j_gene: TRBJ2-1
d_gene: .
v_gene: TRBV28

CDR3aa: ASSQQNTEAF
j_gene: TRBJ1-1
d_gene: .
v_gene: TRBV4-2

CDR3aa: ASSLPPQGNIQY
j_gene: TRBJ2-4
d_gene: .
v_gene: TRBV28

CDR3aa: ASSIGSGYTEAF
j_gene: TRBJ1-1
d_gene: .
v_gene: TRBV19

CDR3aa: ASNKGLGAF
j_gene: TRBJ1-1
d_gene: .
v_gene: TRBV6-1

CDR3aa: ASRTGTNGYT
j_gene: TRBJ1-2
d_gene: .
v_gene: TRBV7-6

CDR3aa: ASSLINEQF
j_gene: TRBJ2-1
d_gene: .
v_gene: TRBV5-1

CDR3aa: ASSLTGTGTGAF
j_gene: TRBJ1-1
d_gene: .
v_gene: TRBV6-1

CDR3aa: ASSYGHQETQY
j_gene: TRBJ2-5
d_gene: .
v_gene: TRBV6-6

CDR3aa: ASSDRGAGGSSYEQY
j_gene: TRBJ2-7
d_gene: .
v_gene: TRBV28

CDR3aa: ASSGMGDTQY
j_gene: TRBJ2-3
d_gene: .
v_gene: TRBV2

CDR3aa: ASSYNPMGTGELF
j_gene: TRBJ2-2
d_gene: .
v_gene: TRBV28

CDR3aa: ASSLEWEGTDTQY
j_gene: TRBJ2-3
d_gene: .
v_gene: TRBV11-2

CDR3aa: ASSFYEQY
j_gene: TRBJ2-7
d_gene: .
v_gene: TRBV5-8

CDR3aa: ASSRDGETQY
j_gene: TRBJ2-5
d_gene: .
v_gene: TRBV18

CDR3aa: ASSGGDRADEQY
j_gene: TRBJ2-7
d_gene: TRBD1
v_gene: TRBV2

CDR3aa: ASSKLGQFNQPQH
j_gene: TRBJ1-5
d_gene: .
v_gene: TRBV21-1

CDR3aa: ASSLSKNYGYT
j_gene: TRBJ1-2
d_gene: .
v_gene: TRBV28

CDR3aa: ASSWAGPRDEKLF
j_gene: TRBJ1-4
d_gene: .
v_gene: TRBV5-1

CDR3aa: ASSYTDFNTGELF
j_gene: TRBJ2-2
d_gene: .
v_gene: TRBV6-6

CDR3aa: ASSSIAQRSYNEQF
j_gene: TRBJ2-1
d_gene: .
v_gene: TRBV2

CDR3aa: ASRSDRGSNSPLH
j_gene: TRBJ1-6
d_gene: TRBD1
v_gene: TRBV7-2

CDR3aa: ASSLGGRAYNEQF
j_gene: TRBJ2-1
d_gene: TRBD2
v_gene: TRBV7-2

CDR3aa: ASSHITEAF
j_gene: TRBJ1-1
d_gene: .
v_gene: TRBV6-5

CDR3aa: ASSLSNQPQH
j_gene: TRBJ1-5
d_gene: .
v_gene: TRBV7-3

CDR3aa: SVAHSGRSSYNEQF
j_gene: TRBJ2-1
d_gene: TRBD2
v_gene: TRBV29-1

CDR3aa: ASSSAAWEPQH
j_gene: TRBJ1-5
d_gene: .
v_gene: TRBV27

CDR3aa: ASSLQGYGYT
j_gene: TRBJ1-2
d_gene: .
v_gene: TRBV5-1

CDR3aa: ASSGTSGSRTGELF
j_gene: TRBJ2-2
d_gene: TRBD2
v_gene: TRBV9

CDR3aa: AIKEGVGNQPQH
j_gene: TRBJ1-5
d_gene: .
v_gene: TRBV10-3

CDR3aa: ASSSRGRELFNEQF
j_gene: TRBJ2-1
d_gene: .
v_gene: TRBV7-9

CDR3aa: ASRRYGTSRNEQF
j_gene: TRBJ2-1
d_gene: TRBD2
v_gene: TRBV6-5

CDR3aa: ASSFGPSGSYEQY
j_gene: TRBJ2-7
d_gene: TRBD2
v_gene: TRBV7-2

CDR3aa: ASHYIPPGGRTDTQY
j_gene: TRBJ2-3
d_gene: TRBD2
v_gene: TRBV5-8